Listed here are 20 T cell receptor beta chains from one sample, sequenced in a study of siplizumab effects on memory and regulatory T cells. These receptors' targets are unknown. Measured with immunoSEQ multiplex PCR; TCRdb has only the in-frame clones, and not every one. The table has approximately 5,000 clones, over 45% seen once. Researchers cocultured the mixed lymphocyte reaction cells at 37°C for less than 7 days. The material sequenced was CFSE-low (dividing) CD8+ T cells sorted from an allogeneic mixed lymphocyte reaction. Receptors originate from a human donor in good health; the cells came from an allogeneic mixed lymphocyte reaction. Some clones in this sample may be carry-over from other donors' samples.

This rearrangement joins TRBV2 to TRBJ2-2; TRBD2 agrees at 11 bases. There are 17 residues in the CDR3. The germline V gene has CDR1 SNHLY and CDR2 FYNNEI. Trimming took 8 bases from V and 4 from J; bases not matched to a gene: 12. The CDR3 coding sequence is TGTGCCAGCGCTACTAGCGGGAGTACCGGGTTCACCGGGGAGCTGTTTTTT. Its translation: CASATSGSTGFTGELFF.

The chain joins TRBV7-9 to TRBJ2-3; TRBD2 agrees at 15 bases. CDR1 and CDR2 (germline): SEHNR, FQNEAQ (reference sequence). This CDR3 is built from 18 residues. The ends lost 5 bases at V and 3 bases at J; junction bases unmatched: 9. CDR3 nucleotide sequence: TGTGCCAGCAGCCAAGGACTAGCGGGAGGGCCGGGGACAGATACGCAGTATTTT. Translation gives CASSQGLAGGPGTDTQYF. Variable domain in full (rest from reference TRBV7-9 and TRBJ2-3): DTGVSQNPRHKITKRGQNVTFRCDPISEHNRLYWYRQTLGQGPEFLTYFQNEAQLEKSRLLSDRFSAERPKGSFSTLEIQRTEQGDSAMYLCASSQGLAGGPGTDTQYFGPGTRLTVL.

This clone was detected only a few times. The chain is built from TRBV7-9 and TRBJ1-6; D is uncertain. Germline V gene sequence: CDR1 SEHNR, CDR2 FQNEAQ (reference sequence). The CDR3 has 16 residues. Trimming removed 4 bases from V and 7 bases from J, with 17 bases in between. The CDR3 region has the DNA TGTGCCAGCAGCTCGTCCGCCGGGATAGGGAATTCACCCCTCCACTTT. Amino acids: CASSSSAGIGNSPLHF.

This clone was counted once. The DNA for the CDR3 is TGTGCCAGCAGCGCTTCGAGTAGCGGGAGGAGCTACAATGAGCAGTTCTTC. The encoded protein is CASSASSSGRSYNEQFF. The chain uses TRBV9 and TRBJ2-1; 10 nucleotides agree with TRBD2. Germline assignment: CDR1 SGDLS and CDR2 YYNGEE. This CDR3 region has 17 residues. V was pared by 3 bases and J by 3 bases, with 9 bases of the junction left unmatched.

This clone was recorded a few times. The rearrangement uses TRBV7-9 and TRBJ2-2; D is unclear. Between the trimmed V and J ends, which lost 1 base and 4 bases, there was a span of 7 bases. CDR3 length: 14 residues. Per germline, CDR1 SEHNR and CDR2 FQNEAQ (reference sequence). The CDR3, as DNA: TGTGCCAGCAGCTTAGTTGATTCCACCGGGGAGCTGTTTTTT. Translation: CASSLVDSTGELFF.

The rearrangement joins TRBV4-1 to TRBJ2-2, with 7 bases that match TRBD1. V lost 7 bases and J lost 4; bases outside the gene matches: 12. Germline loops: CDR1 MGHRA, CDR2 YSYEKL. The CDR3 contains 16 residues. DNA for the CDR3: TGCGCCAGCACTTTAGGGGGCTCGGGTATCACCGGGGAGCTGTTTTTT. Amino acids: CASTLGGSGITGELFF.

The chain is built from TRBV5-6 and TRBJ2-7; tentatively, D is TRBD1 or TRBD2 (5 bases each). The germline V gene has CDR1 SGHDT and CDR2 YYEEEE. CDR3 length equals 18 residues. The V end was cut by 4 bases, the J end by 0 bases, with 23 bases between. The CDR3 reads CASSTSGTTATRSYEQYF. DNA of the CDR3: TGTGCCAGCAGCACCTCCGGGACGACCGCAACCCGCTCCTACGAGCAGTACTTC.

The rearrangement joins TRBV11-2 to TRBJ1-5, with a tentative D call TRBD1 (5 bases). CDR1 is SGHAT and CDR2 is FQNNGV in the germline V gene. The CDR3 spans 18 residues. Trimming cost V 0 bases and J 0 bases, with 15 bases left between them. CDR3 sequence reads: CASSLDRDRVYSNQPQHF. The CDR3 region has the DNA TGTGCCAGCAGCTTAGACCGGGACCGAGTTTATAGCAATCAGCCCCAGCATTTT. The entire variable domain, with the rest obtained from reference TRBV11-2 and TRBJ1-5, is as follows: EAGVAQSPRYKIIEKRQSVAFWCNPISGHATLYWYQQILGQGPKLLIQFQNNGVVDDSQLPKDRFSAERLKGVDSTLKIQPAKLEDSAVYLCASSLDRDRVYSNQPQHFGDGTRLSIL.

This chain joins TRBV28 and TRBJ1-2, with 7 bases fitting TRBD1. CDR3 length: 13 amino acids. Germline V gene sequence: CDR1 MDHEN, CDR2 SYDVKM. V was clipped by 6 bases and J by 4 bases; unmatched bases: 5. The CDR3 protein is CASSGDSLYGYTF. CDR3 DNA: TGTGCCAGCAGCGGGGACAGTCTCTATGGCTACACCTTC.

The chain couples TRBV19 to TRBJ2-1; 12 bases agree with TRBD2. J gave up 3 bases and V 5 bases, and 5 bases lay outside the gene matches. Germline V gene data show CDR1 as LNHDA and CDR2 as SQIVND (reference sequence). CDR3 length: 16 residues. The CDR3 DNA is TGTGCCAGTAGTGTCACTAGCGGGGGGAGCTACAATGAGCAGTTCTTC. Translating it yields CASSVTSGGSYNEQFF.

The chain joins TRBV23-1 to TRBJ1-5; no clear D. TRBV23-1 is known as an ORF, though its function is uncertain. This CDR3 comprises 14 residues. The V end was cut by 0 bases, the J end by 4 bases, with 7 bases between. CDR3 loop: CASSQSCSNQPQHF. The CDR3 coding sequence is TGCGCCAGCAGTCAATCGTGCAGTAATCAGCCCCAGCATTTT.

In this sample, this clone turned up a few times. The chain uses TRBV4-1 and TRBJ1-1, with TRBD1 as a possible D gene (5 bases). There are 15 residues in the CDR3. In germline, CDR1 is MGHRA, CDR2 YSYEKL. Trimming took off 3 bases at V and 5 bases at J, with 16 bases between the two ends. The CDR3 loop is CASSHQGQGSTEAFF. The CDR3 DNA reads as TGCGCCAGCAGCCACCAAGGTCAGGGCTCGACTGAAGCTTTCTTT.

The V and J genes are TRBV6-1 and TRBJ2-7; D call uncertain. Per germline, CDR1 MNHNS and CDR2 SASEGT. Trimming took 2 bases from V and 4 from J, leaving 9 bases between them. The CDR3 covers 13 residues. CDR3 DNA: TGTGCCAGCAGTGAAATTCTCCATTACGAGCAGTACTTC. This sequence encodes CASSEILHYEQYF.

CDR3 amino acids: CASSRPLRGTSGETQYF. Here the CDR3 DNA reads TGTGCCAGCAGCCGCCCGCTCAGGGGGACTAGCGGCGAGACCCAGTACTTC. The chain couples TRBV4-2 to TRBJ2-5; 11 positions agree with TRBD2. V shed 4 bases and J 5 bases; nucleotides not matched to a gene: 12. The germline gives CDR1 LGHNA, CDR2 YNFKEQ. This CDR3 has 17 residues.

In its sample, this clone was seen many times. The chain links TRBV5-1 to TRBJ2-7; TRBD2 matches 7 bases. Trimming cost V 0 bases and J 6 bases; bases outside gene matches: 9. Germline CDR1 SGHRS, CDR2 YFSETQ. CDR3 length: 15 residues. The CDR3 protein is CASSLGQGGLLEQYF. As DNA, the CDR3 is TGCGCCAGCAGCTTGGGGCAGGGAGGGTTGCTCGAGCAGTACTTC. The full variable domain, completed using reference TRBV5-1 and TRBJ2-7, is KAGVTQTPRYLIKTRGQQVTLSCSPISGHRSVSWYQQTPGQGLQFLFEYFSETQRNKGNFPGRFSGRQFSNSRSEMNVSTLELGDSALYLCASSLGQGGLLEQYFGPGTRLTVT.

The rearrangement joins TRBV6-5 to TRBJ1-2; the D gene is possibly TRBD1 (5 bases). Trimming removed 8 bases at V and 2 bases at J, with 15 bases between. The germline V gene encodes CDR1 MNHEY and CDR2 SVGAGI. The CDR3 has 14 residues. CDR3 nucleotide sequence: TGTGCCAGCGCTGCCGGACATGCGAACTATGGCTACACCTTC. This encodes CASAAGHANYGYTF.

The chain joins TRBV7-6 to TRBJ1-4, with D uncertain. Germline V CDR1 and CDR2: SGHVS, FNYEAQ. The CDR3 has 17 amino acids. V was shortened by 1 base and J by 0 bases, with 12 bases between the two germline ends. CDR3 protein: CASSLDEGDTTNEKLFF. CDR3 DNA: TGTGCCAGCAGCTTAGACGAGGGCGACACAACTAATGAAAAACTGTTTTTT. The full variable domain, in which reference TRBV7-6 and TRBJ1-4 provide the parts outside the CDR3, is GAGVSQSPRYKVTKRGQDVALRCDPISGHVSLYWYRQALGQGPEFLTYFNYEAQQDKSGLPNDRFSAERPEGSISTLTIQRTEQRDSAMYRCASSLDEGDTTNEKLFFGSGTQLSVL.

This chain uses TRBV27 with TRBJ2-1; 7 nucleotides align to TRBD1. Germline CDR1 is MNHEY and CDR2 is SMNVEV (reference sequence). This CDR3 contains 16 residues. The V gene end was trimmed by 4 bases and the J gene end by 7 bases; junction bases not matched to a gene: 13. Here the CDR3 reads CASSSPLTGYMNEQFF. The CDR3 nucleotides read TGTGCCAGCAGTTCGCCCCTGACAGGGTACATGAATGAGCAGTTCTTC.

This chain joins TRBV7-8 and TRBJ1-5, with D unclear. Germline assignment: CDR1 SGHVS and CDR2 FQNEAQ. CDR3 length: 12 amino acids. V gave up 2 bases and J gave up 10 bases, with 9 bases separating them. The chain's CDR3 is CASSLSRDPQHF. In DNA, the CDR3 is TGTGCCAGCAGCTTAAGCCGAGACCCCCAGCATTTT.

As for this clone: Other DNA sequences from this sample encode an identical CDR3 as well. The genes are TRBV9 and TRBJ1-5; no clear D gene. Looked up from germline, CDR1 is SGDLS and CDR2 is YYNGEE. Trimming pared 3 bases from V and 5 bases from J, leaving 12 bases between. There are 14 residues in the CDR3. The CDR3 DNA reads as TGTGCCAGCAGCGGGGGAGGCGGTTATCAGCCCCAGCATTTT. It encodes CASSGGGGYQPQHF.